The clone carrying this TCR beta chain was seen many times. Its antigen is undetermined. The record originates from a study of T cells in Graves' hyperthyroidism and ophthalmopathy. Study conclusions and caveats: The model made its ophthalmopathy prediction, and onset followed a median approximately 6.5 months later. Also found in blood were most expanded thyroid clonotypes above 0.001.

Amplification targeted TCR beta CDR3 regions from RNA transcripts. The HTBI primer set was used in a first-round RT-PCR of the TCR CDR3. TCRdb reprocessed the multiplex PCR reads with MiXCR, giving one entry per CDR3 protein. The sample includes approximately 400,000 distinct CDR3 sequences, about 18% of them seen just once. Trimming took 6 bases from V and 2 from J; bases not matched to a gene: 4. CDR3 length equals 15 residues. Germline V lookup: CDR1 SGHDT, CDR2 YYEEEE. The chain links TRBV5-6 to TRBJ2-5; 13 bases align to TRBD2. The TCR comes from a woman in her late teens or twenties with Graves' hyperthyroidism. Sequences were obtained from blood. Here the CDR3 reads CASTTTSGGQETQYF. In DNA form, the CDR3 reads TGTGCCAGCACTACGACTAGCGGGGGGCAAGAGACCCAGTACTTC.